This T cell receptor beta chain is from a study of blood T cell repertoires in COVID-19. Study-wide background: Specimens from acute and convalescent COVID-19 originated in the United States, Italy and Spain. Nucleic acid was either cDNA or gDNA, and it came from T cells, B-cell-depleted T cells, or PBMCs.

As processed by the authors: Reference gene primer amplification gave nucleated cell count estimates. The protocol was immunoSEQ multiplex PCR, while the TCRdb copy is restricted to in-frame clones and leaves out a portion. The V and J calls and clone size were taken over from that table, and D and trimming were inferred from the DNA. The profile shows 280,000 or so clones, about 85% of them singletons. Between the trimmed V and J ends, which lost 4 bases and 2 bases, there was a span of 8 bases. The CDR3 covers 13 residues. From germline, CDR1 is MDHEN and CDR2 SYDVKM. This TCR derives from a human donor in a cohort sampled during active COVID-19. The chain joins TRBV28 to TRBJ1-1; D is undetermined. The sample was peripheral blood. CDR3 nucleotide sequence: TGTGCCAGCAGTTGGGCCACAAACACTGAAGCTTTCTTT. Protein sequence: CASSWATNTEAFF.